This T cell receptor (beta chain) was identified during a study of blood T cell repertoires in COVID-19. The overall study: The United States, Italy and Spain provided the acute and convalescent COVID-19 samples.

The table lists this clone with a count of one. Original processing notes: Reference gene primer amplification yielded estimated nucleated cell counts. TCRdb's table, derived via immunoSEQ multiplex PCR, lists solely in-frame clones and lacks some. V, J and clone size are those of that table, while D and trimming were read from the DNA. The sample has approximately 45,000 clones; 85% to 90% are singletons. This CDR3 is 17 amino acids long. CDR1 is KGHSH, CDR2 LQKENI, per germline. V shed 3 bases and J 4 bases; nucleotides not matched to a gene: 12. Seattle patient enrollment occurred during active infection, with longitudinal follow-up thereafter.

The source is a woman aged 80 or over with COVID-19, enrolled during active disease. Sequencing input: peripheral blood. The rearrangement links TRBV18 to TRBJ2-3; 8 bases align to TRBD2. CDR3 nucleotides: TGTGCCAGCTCACCTGTCCCGGGACTAGATATACCAGATACGCAGTATTTT. As protein: CASSPVPGLDIPDTQYF.